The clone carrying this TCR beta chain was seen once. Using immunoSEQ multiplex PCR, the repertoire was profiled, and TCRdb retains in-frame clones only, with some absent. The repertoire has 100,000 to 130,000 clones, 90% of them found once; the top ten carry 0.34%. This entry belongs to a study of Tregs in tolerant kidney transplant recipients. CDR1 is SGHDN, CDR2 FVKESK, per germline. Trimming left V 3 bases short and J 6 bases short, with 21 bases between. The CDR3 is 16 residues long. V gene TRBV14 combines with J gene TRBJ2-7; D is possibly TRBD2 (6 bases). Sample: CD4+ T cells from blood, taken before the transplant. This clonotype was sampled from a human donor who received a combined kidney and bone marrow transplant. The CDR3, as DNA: TGTGCCAGCAGCCATGAGGTGAAATTGGAGGGTGCCGAGCAGTACTTC. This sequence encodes CASSHEVKLEGAEQYF.